The sequence of this TCR beta chain was determined in a study of T-cell memory formation after mild COVID-19. Notes on the study in general: Among clones peaking at day 37 in the second wave, SARS-CoV-2 specificity remained unconfirmed. CD4/CD8 balance characterized clones contracting day 15 to 85, and CD4+ skew characterized later expanders.

Note on this clonotype: What it binds is unknown.

TCRdb independently ran MiXCR on the 5' RACE reads; one entry per CDR3 protein. This table has over 350,000 distinct CDR3 sequences, about 17% appearing once. The CDR3 extends over 14 amino acids. V lost 0 bases, J lost 6 bases, and 12 bases lay in between. Germline loops: CDR1 MNHEY, CDR2 SVGEGT. The chain has TRBV6-2 or TRBV6-3 and TRBJ2-7, with TRBD2 as a possible D gene (5 bases). This receptor was identified in a man younger than 30 who had mild COVID-19 (a few samples of this study predate the infection). Cell type and time point are not known. Sequenced input: PBMCs or a T cell subset sorted from them (not recorded which). In DNA form, the CDR3 reads TGTGCCAGCAGTTACTCGCGGACTTCCCTCGAGCAGTACTTC. Its translation: CASSYSRTSLEQYF.